The clone carrying this TCR beta chain was observed a handful of times. The antigen is unknown. Generated by immunoSEQ multiplex PCR, the TCRdb table keeps only in-frame clones and is missing some. The sample lists 65,000 to 80,000 clones; roughly 87% were seen once. CDR1 and CDR2 (germline): SGHTA, FQGTGA. V was clipped by 2 bases and J by 5 bases, with 15 bases between them. CDR3 length: 15 amino acids. The data derive from a study of T cell responses to AZD1222 COVID-19 vaccine. General study findings and limits: Females made up more of the donors, who were largely white British, and clonal diversity may have come out too low. Recipients of AZD1222 seropositive at baseline numbered only 6 or 7. After two AZD1222 doses, spike-specific TCR breadth and depth rose versus day 0. Nearly half of spike-specific TCRs reportedly go after variant regions that carry no mutations.

The chain has TRBV7-3 and TRBJ2-5, with TRBD2 as a possible D gene (5 bases). The source is an adult in good health. The material was peripheral blood, obtained on day 0 of AZD1222 vaccination. The CDR3 protein is CASSLASSRGETQYF. Written as DNA, the CDR3 is TGTGCCAGCAGCTTAGCATCCTCACGAGGGGAGACCCAGTACTTC.